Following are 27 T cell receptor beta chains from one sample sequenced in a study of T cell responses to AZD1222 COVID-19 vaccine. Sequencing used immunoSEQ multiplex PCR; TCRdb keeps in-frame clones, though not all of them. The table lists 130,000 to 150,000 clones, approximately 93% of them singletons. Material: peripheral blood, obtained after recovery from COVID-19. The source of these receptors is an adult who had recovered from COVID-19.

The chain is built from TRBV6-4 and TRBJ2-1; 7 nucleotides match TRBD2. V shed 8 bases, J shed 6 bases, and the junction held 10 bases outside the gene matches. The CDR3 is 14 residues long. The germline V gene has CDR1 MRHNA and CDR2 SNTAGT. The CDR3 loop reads CASAPGSGINEQFF. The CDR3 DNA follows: TGTGCCAGCGCCCCGGGGAGCGGGATCAATGAGCAGTTCTTC.

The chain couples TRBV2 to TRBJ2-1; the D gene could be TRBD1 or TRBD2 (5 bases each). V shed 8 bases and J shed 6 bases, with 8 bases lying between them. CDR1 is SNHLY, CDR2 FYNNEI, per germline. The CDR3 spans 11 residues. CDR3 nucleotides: TGTGCCAGCGATGGGGGCAATGAGCAGTTCTTC. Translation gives CASDGGNEQFF.

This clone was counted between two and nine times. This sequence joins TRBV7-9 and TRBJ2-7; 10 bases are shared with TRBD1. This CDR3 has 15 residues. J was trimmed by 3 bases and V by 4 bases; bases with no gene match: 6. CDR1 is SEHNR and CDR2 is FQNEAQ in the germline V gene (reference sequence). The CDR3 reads CASSSFGTGDYEQYF. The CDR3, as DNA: TGTGCCAGCAGCTCCTTCGGGACAGGGGACTACGAGCAGTACTTC.

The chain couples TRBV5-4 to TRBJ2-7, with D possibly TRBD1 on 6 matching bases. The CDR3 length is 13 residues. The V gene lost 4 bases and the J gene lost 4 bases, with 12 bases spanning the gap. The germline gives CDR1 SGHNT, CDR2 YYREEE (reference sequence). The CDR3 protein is CASSHDRLYEQYF. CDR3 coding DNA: TGTGCCAGCAGCCATGACAGGTTATACGAGCAGTACTTC.

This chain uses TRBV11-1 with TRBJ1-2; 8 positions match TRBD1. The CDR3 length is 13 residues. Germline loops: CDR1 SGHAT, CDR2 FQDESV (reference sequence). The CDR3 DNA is TGTGCGGCCAGCTACGACAGGGGAGGTCTAATTACCTTC. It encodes CAASYDRGGLITF.

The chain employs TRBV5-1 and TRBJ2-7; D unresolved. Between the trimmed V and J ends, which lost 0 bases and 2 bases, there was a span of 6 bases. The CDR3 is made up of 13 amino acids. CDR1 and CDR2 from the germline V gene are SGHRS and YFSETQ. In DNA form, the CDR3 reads TGCGCCAGCAGCTTGGGGCTCACCTACGAGCAGTACTTC. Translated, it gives CASSLGLTYEQYF.

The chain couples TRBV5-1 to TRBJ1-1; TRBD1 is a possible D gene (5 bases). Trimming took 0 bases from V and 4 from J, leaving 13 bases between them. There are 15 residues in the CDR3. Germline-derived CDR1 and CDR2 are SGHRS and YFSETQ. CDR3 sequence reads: CASSLEGREGTEAFF. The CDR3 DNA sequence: TGCGCCAGCAGCTTGGAGGGCAGGGAGGGCACTGAAGCTTTCTTT. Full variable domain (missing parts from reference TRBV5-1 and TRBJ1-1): KAGVTQTPRYLIKTRGQQVTLSCSPISGHRSVSWYQQTPGQGLQFLFEYFSETQRNKGNFPGRFSGRQFSNSRSEMNVSTLELGDSALYLCASSLEGREGTEAFFGQGTRLTVV.

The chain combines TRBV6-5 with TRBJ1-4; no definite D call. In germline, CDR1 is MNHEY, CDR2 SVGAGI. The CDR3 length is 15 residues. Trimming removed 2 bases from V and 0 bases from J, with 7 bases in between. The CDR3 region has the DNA TGTGCCAGCAGTTACGCACAAGCAACTAATGAAAAACTGTTTTTT. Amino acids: CASSYAQATNEKLFF.

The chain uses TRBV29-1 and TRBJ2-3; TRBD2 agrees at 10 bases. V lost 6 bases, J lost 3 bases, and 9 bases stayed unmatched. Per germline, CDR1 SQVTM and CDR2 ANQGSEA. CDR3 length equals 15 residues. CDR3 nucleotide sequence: TGCAGCGTCGAGCTCGAGCGGGAGGGTACAGATACGCAGTATTTT. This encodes CSVELEREGTDTQYF.

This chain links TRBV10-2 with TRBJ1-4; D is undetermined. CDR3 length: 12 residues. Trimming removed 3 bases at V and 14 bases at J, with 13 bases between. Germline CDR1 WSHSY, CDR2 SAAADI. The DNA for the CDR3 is TGCGCCAGCAGTGATAACTATCTTGGGCTGTTTTTT. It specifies CASSDNYLGLFF.

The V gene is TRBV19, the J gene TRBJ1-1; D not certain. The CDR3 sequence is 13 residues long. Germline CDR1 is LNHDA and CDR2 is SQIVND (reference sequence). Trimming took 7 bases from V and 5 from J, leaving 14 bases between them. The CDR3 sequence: CASIDRRATEAFF. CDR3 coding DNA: TGTGCCAGTATCGATAGGAGGGCAACTGAAGCTTTCTTT.

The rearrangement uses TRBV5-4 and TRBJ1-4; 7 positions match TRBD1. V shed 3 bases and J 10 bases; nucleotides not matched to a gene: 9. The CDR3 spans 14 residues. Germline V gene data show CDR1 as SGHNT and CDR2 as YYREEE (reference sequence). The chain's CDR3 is CASSSSTGVGKLFF. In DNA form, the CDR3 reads TGTGCCAGCAGCTCATCTACAGGGGTTGGAAAACTGTTTTTT.

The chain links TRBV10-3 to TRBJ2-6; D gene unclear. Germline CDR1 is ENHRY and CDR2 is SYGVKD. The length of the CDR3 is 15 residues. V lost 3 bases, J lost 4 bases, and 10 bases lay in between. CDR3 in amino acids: CAISEVATGANVLTF. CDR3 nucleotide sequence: TGTGCCATCAGTGAAGTAGCCACCGGGGCCAACGTCCTGACTTTC.

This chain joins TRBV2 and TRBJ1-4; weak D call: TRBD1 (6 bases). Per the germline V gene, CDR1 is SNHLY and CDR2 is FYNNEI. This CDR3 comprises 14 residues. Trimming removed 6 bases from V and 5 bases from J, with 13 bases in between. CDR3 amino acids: CASSADRLNEKLFF. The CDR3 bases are TGTGCCAGCAGCGCAGACAGGTTGAATGAAAAACTGTTTTTT.

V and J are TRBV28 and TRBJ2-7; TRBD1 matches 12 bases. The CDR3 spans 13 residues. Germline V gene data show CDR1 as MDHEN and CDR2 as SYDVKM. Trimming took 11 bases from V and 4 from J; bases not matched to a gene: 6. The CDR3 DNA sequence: TGTGCCTTAGGGACAGGGGGCTATTACGAGCAGTACTTC. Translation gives CALGTGGYYEQYF. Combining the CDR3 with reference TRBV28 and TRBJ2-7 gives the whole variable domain DVKVTQSSRYLVKRTGEKVFLECVQDMDHENMFWYRQDPGLGLRLIYFSYDVKMKEKGDIPEGYSVSREKKERFSLILESASTNQTSMYLCALGTGGYYEQYFGPGTRLTVT.

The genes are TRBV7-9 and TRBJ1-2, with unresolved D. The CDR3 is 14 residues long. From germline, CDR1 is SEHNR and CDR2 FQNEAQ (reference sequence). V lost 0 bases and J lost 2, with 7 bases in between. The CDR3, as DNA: TGTGCCAGCAGCTTAGCTTGGAGCAACTATGGCTACACCTTC. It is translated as CASSLAWSNYGYTF. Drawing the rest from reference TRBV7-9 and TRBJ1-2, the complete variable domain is DTGVSQNPRHKITKRGQNVTFRCDPISEHNRLYWYRQTLGQGPEFLTYFQNEAQLEKSRLLSDRFSAERPKGSFSTLEIQRTEQGDSAMYLCASSLAWSNYGYTFGSGTRLTVV.

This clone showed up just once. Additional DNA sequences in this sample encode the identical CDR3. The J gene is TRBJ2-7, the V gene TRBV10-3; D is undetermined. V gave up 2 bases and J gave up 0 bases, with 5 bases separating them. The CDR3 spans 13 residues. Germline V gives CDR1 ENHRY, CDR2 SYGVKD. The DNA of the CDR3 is TGTGCCATCAGTGAGGGTGGCTCCTACGAGCAGTACTTC. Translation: CAISEGGSYEQYF.

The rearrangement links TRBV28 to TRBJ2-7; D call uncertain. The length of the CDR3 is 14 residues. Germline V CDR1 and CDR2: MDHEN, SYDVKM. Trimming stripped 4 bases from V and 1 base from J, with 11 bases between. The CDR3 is CASSSTSGSYEQYF. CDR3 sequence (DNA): TGTGCCAGCAGTTCGACGAGTGGATCCTACGAGCAGTACTTC.

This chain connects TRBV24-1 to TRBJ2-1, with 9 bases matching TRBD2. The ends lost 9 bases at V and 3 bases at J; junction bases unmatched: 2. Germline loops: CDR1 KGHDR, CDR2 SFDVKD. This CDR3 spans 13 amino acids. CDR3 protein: CATSTSGYNEQFF. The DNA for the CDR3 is TGTGCCACCTCGACTAGCGGCTACAATGAGCAGTTCTTC.

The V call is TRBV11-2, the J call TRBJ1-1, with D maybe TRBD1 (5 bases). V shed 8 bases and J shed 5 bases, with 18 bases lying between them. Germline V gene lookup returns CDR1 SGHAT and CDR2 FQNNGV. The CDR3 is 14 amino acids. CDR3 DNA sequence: TGTGCCAGCTACAACCAGGGTTTTGGGACTGAAGCTTTCTTT. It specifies CASYNQGFGTEAFF.

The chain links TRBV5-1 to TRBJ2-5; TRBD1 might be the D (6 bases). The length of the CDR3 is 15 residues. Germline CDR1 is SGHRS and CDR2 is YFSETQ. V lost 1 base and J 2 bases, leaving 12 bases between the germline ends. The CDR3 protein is CASSLTWGQQETQYF. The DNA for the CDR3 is TGCGCCAGCAGCTTGACCTGGGGGCAGCAAGAGACCCAGTACTTC.

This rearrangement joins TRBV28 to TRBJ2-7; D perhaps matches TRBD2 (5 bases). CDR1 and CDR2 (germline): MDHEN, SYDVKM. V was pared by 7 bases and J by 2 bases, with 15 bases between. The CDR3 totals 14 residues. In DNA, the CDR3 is TGTGCCAGCACCGTCGGGAAGCAGCCCTACGAGCAGTACTTC. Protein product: CASTVGKQPYEQYF. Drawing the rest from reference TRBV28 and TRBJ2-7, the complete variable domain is DVKVTQSSRYLVKRTGEKVFLECVQDMDHENMFWYRQDPGLGLRLIYFSYDVKMKEKGDIPEGYSVSREKKERFSLILESASTNQTSMYLCASTVGKQPYEQYFGPGTRLTVT.

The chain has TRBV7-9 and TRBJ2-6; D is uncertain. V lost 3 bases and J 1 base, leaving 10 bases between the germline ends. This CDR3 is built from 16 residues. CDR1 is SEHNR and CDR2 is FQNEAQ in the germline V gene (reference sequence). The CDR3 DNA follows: TGTGCCAGCAGCTTCTATAGAGATTCTGGGGCCAACGTCCTGACTTTC. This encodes CASSFYRDSGANVLTF.

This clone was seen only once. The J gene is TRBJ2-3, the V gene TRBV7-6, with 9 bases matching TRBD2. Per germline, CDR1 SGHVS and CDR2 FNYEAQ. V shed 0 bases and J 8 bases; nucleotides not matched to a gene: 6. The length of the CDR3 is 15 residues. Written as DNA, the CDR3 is TGTGCCAGCAGCTTAGCGCGGCGGGAGGGGATTACGCAGTATTTT. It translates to CASSLARREGITQYF.

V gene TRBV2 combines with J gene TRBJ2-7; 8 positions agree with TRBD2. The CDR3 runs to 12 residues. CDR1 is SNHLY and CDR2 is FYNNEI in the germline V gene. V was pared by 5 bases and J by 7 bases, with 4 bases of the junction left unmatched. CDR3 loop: CASSSGRAEQYF. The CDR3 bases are TGTGCCAGCAGTTCCGGGAGGGCGGAGCAGTACTTC.

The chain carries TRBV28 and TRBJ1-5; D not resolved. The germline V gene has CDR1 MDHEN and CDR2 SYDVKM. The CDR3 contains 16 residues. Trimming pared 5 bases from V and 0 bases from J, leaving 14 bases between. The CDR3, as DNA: TGTGCCAGCAGTCTCACCCGGGGATATAGCAATCAGCCCCAGCATTTT. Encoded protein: CASSLTRGYSNQPQHF.

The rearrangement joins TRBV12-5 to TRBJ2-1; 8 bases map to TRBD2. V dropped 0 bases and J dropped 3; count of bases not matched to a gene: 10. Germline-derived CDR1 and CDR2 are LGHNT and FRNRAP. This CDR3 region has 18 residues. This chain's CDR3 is CASGLVSLRGTSYNEQFF. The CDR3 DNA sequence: TGTGCTAGTGGTTTGGTAAGCCTCCGAGGGACTAGCTACAATGAGCAGTTCTTC.